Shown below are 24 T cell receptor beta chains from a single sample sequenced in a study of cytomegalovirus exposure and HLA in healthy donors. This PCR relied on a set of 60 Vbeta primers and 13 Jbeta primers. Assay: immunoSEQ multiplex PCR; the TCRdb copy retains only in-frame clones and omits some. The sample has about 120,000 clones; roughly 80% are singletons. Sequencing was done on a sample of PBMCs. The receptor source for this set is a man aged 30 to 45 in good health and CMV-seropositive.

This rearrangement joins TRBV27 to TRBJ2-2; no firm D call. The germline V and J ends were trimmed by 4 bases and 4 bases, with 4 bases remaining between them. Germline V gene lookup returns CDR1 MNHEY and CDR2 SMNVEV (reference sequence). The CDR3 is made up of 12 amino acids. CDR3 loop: CASSSITGELFF. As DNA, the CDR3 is TGTGCCAGCAGTTCAATCACCGGGGAGCTGTTTTTT.

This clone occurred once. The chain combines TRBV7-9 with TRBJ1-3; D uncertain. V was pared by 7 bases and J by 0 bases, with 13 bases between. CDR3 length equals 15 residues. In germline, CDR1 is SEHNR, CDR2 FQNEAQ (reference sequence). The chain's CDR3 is CASIKEAFSGNTIYF. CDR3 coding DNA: TGTGCCAGCATTAAAGAAGCCTTCTCTGGAAACACCATATATTTT.

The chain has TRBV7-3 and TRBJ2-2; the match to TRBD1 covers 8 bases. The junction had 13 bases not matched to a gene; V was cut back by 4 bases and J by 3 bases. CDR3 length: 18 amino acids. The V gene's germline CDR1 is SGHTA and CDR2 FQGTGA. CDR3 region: CASSSGAGQGRYTGELFF. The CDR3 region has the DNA TGTGCCAGCAGCTCCGGGGCCGGACAGGGTCGGTACACCGGGGAGCTGTTTTTT.

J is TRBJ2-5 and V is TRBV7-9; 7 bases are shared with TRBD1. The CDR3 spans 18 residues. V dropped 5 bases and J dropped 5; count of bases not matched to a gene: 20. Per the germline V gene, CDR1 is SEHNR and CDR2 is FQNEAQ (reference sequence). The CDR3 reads CASSQGATGPLGPETQYF. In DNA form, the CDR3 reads TGTGCCAGCAGCCAAGGGGCGACAGGGCCTTTGGGGCCCGAGACCCAGTACTTC.

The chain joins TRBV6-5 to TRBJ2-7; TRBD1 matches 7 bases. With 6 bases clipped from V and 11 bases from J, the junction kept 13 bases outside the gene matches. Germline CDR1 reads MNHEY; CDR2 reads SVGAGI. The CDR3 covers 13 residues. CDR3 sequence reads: CASSPRQGMPKYV. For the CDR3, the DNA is TGTGCCAGCAGCCCCAGACAGGGAATGCCCAAGTACGTC.

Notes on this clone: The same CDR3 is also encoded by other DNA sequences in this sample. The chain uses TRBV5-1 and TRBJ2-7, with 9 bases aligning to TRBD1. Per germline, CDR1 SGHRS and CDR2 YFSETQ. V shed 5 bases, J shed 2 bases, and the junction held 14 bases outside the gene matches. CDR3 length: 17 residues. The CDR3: CASSPSFGQGTTYEQYF. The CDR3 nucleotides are TGCGCCAGCAGTCCCAGTTTTGGACAGGGGACAACCTACGAGCAGTACTTC.

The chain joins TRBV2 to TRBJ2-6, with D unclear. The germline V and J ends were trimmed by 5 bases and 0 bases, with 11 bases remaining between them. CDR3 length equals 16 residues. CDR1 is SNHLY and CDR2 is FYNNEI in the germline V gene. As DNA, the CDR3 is TGTGCCAGCAGTTTTAGACGGGTCTCTGGGGCCAACGTCCTGACTTTC. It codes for CASSFRRVSGANVLTF.

The CDR3 bases are TGTGCCACCAGCAGACAATACAATGAGCAGTTCTTC. Protein product: CATSRQYNEQFF. V gene TRBV15 combines with J gene TRBJ2-1; D is uncertain. Between the trimmed V and J ends, which lost 2 bases and 4 bases, there was a span of 3 bases. The CDR3 has 12 residues. The germline V gene has CDR1 LNHNV and CDR2 YYDKDF (reference sequence).

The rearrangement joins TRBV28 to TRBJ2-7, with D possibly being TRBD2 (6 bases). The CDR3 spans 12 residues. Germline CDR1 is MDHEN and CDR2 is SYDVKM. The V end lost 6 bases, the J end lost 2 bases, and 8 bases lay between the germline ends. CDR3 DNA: TGTGCCAGCAGCAGACTAGCCTACGAGCAGTACGTC. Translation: CASSRLAYEQYV.

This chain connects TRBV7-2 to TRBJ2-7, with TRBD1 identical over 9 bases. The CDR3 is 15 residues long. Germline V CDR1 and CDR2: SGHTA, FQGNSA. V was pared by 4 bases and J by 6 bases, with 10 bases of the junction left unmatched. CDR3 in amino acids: CASSYSRTGVGEQYF. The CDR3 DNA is TGTGCCAGCAGCTACTCGAGGACAGGGGTAGGCGAGCAGTACTTC. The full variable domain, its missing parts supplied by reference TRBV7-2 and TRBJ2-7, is GAGVSQSPSNKVTEKGKDVELRCDPISGHTALYWYRQSLGQGLEFLIYFQGNSAPDKSGLPSDRFSAERTGGSVSTLTIQRTQQEDSAVYLCASSYSRTGVGEQYFGPGTRLTVT.

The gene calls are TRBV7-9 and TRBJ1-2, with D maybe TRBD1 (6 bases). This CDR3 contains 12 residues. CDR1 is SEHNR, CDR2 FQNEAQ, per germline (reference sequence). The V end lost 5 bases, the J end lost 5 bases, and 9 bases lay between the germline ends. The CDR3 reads CASSRGQYGYTF. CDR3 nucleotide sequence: TGTGCCAGCAGCCGAGGACAGTATGGCTACACCTTC.

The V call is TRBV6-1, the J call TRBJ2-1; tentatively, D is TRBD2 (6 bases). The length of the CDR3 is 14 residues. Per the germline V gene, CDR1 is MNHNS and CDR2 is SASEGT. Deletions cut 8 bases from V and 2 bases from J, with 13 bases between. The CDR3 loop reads CASVRDFAYNEQFF. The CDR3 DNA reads TGTGCCAGCGTCCGGGACTTTGCCTACAATGAGCAGTTCTTC.

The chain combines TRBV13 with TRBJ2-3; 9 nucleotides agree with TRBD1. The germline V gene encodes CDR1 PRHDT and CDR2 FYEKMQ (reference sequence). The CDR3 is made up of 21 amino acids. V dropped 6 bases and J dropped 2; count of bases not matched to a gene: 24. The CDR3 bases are TGTGCCAGCAGTCTATCGGGGGCCCCTGGGGGACAGGGATCTCTCACAGATACGCAGTATTTT. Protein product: CASSLSGAPGGQGSLTDTQYF.

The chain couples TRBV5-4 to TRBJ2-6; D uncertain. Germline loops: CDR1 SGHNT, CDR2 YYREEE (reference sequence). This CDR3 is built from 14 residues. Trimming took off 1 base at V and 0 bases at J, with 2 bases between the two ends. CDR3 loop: CASSLRSGANVLTF. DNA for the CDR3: TGTGCCAGCAGCTTGCGCTCTGGGGCCAACGTCCTGACTTTC.

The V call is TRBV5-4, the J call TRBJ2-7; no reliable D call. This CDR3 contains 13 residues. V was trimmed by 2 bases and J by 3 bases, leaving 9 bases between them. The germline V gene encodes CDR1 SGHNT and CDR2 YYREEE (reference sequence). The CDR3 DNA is TGTGCCAGCAGCTTAGGCGGCCGCTACGAGCAGTACGTC. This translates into CASSLGGRYEQYV.

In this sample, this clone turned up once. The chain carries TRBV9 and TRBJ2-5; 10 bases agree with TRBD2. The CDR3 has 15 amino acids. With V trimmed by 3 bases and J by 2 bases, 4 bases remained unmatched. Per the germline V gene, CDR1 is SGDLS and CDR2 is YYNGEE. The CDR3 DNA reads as TGTGCCAGCAGCGGCGGGACTAGCGTACAAGAGACCCAGTACTTC. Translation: CASSGGTSVQETQYF. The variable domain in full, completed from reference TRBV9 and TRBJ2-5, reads DSGVTQTPKHLITATGQRVTLRCSPRSGDLSVYWYQQSLDQGLQFLIQYYNGEERAKGNILERFSAQQFPDLHSELNLSSLELGDSALYFCASSGGTSVQETQYFGPGTRLLVL.

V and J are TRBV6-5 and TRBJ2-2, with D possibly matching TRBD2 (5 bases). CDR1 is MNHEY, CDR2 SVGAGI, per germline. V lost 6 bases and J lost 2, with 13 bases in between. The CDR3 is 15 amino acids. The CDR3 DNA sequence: TGTGCCAGCAGGGAGGTGAGCGGAAACACCGGGGAGCTGTTTTTT. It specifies CASREVSGNTGELFF.

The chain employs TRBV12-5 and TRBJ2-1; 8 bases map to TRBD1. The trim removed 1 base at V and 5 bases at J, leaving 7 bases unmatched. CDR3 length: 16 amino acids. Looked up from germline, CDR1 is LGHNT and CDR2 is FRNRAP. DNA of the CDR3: TGTGCTAGTGGTTTGGACCGGGACAGGCGAAACAATGAGCAGTTCTTC. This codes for CASGLDRDRRNNEQFF.

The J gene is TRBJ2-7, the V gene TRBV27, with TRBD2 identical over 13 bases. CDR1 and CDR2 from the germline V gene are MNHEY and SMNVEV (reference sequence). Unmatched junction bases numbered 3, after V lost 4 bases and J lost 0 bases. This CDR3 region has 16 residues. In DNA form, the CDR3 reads TGTGCCAGCAGTTCCGGGACTAGCGGGGCCTCCTACGAGCAGTACTTC. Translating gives CASSSGTSGASYEQYF.

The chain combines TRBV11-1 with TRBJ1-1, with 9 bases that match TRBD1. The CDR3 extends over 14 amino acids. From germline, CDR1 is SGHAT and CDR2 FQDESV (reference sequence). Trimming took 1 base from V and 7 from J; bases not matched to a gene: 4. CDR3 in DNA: TGTGCCAGCAGCTTAGAAGGGACAGGGTTTGAAGCTTTCTTT. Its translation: CASSLEGTGFEAFF.

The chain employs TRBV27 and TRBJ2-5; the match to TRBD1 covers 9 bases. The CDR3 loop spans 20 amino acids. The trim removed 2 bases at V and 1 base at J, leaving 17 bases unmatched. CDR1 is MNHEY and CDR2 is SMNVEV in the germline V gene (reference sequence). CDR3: CASSLRVPGQGRTLQETQYF. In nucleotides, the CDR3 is TGTGCCAGCAGTTTACGGGTCCCGGGACAGGGAAGGACCCTCCAAGAGACCCAGTACTTC.

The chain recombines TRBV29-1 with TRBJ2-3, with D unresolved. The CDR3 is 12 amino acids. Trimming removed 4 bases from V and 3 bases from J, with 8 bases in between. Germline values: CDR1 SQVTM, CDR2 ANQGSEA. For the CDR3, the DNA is TGCAGCGTTGCTCGTATGACAGATACGCAGTATTTT. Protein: CSVARMTDTQYF.

The DNA of the CDR3 is TGTGCCATCAGGTACGGGGGGCGAACTGAAGCTTTCTTT. It yields the protein CAIRYGGRTEAFF. The chain carries TRBV10-3 and TRBJ1-1; D may be TRBD1 (6 bases). Germline V CDR1 and CDR2: ENHRY, SYGVKD. Trimming removed 6 bases at V and 5 bases at J, with 13 bases between. This CDR3 has 13 amino acids.

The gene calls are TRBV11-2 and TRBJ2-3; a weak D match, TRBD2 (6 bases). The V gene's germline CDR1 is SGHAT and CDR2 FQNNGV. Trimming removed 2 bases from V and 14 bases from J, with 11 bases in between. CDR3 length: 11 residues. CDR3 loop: CASSLITGLYF. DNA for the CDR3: TGTGCCAGCAGCTTAATAACGGGACTGTATTTT. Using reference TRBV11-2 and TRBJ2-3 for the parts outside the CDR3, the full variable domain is EAGVAQSPRYKIIEKRQSVAFWCNPISGHATLYWYQQILGQGPKLLIQFQNNGVVDDSQLPKDRFSAERLKGVDSTLKIQPAKLEDSAVYLCASSLITGLYFGPGTRLTVL.